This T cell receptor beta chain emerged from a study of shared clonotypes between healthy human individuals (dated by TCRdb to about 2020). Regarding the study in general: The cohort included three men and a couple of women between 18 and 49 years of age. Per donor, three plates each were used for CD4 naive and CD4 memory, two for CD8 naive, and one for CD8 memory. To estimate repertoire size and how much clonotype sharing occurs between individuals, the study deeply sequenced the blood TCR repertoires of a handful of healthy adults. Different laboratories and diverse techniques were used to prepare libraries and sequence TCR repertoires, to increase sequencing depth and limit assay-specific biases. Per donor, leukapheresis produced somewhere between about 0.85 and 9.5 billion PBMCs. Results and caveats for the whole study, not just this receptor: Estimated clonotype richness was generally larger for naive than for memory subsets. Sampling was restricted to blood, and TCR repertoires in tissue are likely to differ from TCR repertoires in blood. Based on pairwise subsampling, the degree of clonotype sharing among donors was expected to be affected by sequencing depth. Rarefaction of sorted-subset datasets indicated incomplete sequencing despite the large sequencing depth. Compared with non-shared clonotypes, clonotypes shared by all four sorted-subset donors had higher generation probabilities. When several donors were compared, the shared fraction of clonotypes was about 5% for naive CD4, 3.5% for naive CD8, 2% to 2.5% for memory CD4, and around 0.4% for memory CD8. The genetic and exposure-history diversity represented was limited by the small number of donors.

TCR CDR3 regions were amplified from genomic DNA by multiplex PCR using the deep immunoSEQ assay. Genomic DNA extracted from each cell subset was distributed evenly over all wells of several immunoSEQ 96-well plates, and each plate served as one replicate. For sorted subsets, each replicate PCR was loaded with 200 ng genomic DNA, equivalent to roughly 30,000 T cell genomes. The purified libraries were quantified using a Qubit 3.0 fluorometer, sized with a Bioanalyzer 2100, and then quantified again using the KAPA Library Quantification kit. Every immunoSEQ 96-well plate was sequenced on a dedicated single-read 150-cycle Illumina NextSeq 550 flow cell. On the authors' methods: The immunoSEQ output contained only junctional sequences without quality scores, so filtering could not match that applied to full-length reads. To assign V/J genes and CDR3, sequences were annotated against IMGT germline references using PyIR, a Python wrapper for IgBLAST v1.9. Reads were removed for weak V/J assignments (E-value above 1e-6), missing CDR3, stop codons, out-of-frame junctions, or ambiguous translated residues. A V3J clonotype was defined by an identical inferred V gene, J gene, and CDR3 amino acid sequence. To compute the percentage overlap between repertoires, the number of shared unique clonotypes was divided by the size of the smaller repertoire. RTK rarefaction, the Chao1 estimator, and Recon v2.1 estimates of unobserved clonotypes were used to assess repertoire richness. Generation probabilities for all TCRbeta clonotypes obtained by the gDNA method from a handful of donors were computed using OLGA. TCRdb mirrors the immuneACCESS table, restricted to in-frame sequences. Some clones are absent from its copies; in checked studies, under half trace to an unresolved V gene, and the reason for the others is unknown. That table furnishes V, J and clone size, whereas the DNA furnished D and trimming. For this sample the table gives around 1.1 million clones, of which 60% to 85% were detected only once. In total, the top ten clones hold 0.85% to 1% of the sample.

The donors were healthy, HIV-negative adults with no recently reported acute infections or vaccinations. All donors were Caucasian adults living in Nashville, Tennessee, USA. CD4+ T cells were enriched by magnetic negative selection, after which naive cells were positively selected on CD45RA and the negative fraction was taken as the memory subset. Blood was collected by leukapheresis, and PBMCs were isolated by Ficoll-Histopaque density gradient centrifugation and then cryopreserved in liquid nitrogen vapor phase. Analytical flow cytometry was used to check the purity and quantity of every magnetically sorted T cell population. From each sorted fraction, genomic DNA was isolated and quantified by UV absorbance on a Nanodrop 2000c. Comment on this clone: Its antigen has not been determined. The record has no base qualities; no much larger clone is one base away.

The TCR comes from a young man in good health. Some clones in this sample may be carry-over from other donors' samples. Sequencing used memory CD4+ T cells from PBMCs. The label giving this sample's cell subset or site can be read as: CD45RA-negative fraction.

The bases are TGTGCCAGCAGTTTACGGACAGGGGCGAGTACTGAAGCTTTCTTT. The resulting protein is CASSLRTGASTEAFF. The sequence links TRBV28 to TRBJ1-1; 9 bases in the middle match TRBD1. CDR1 and CDR2 (MDHEN, SYDVKM) derive from the germline V gene. V is pruned by 2 bases and J by 5 bases, leaving 6 bases of the junction without a gene match. The CDR3 goes from the cysteine to the phenylalanine over 15 residues. This entry keeps only the CDR3 DNA: 45 bases, framed from base 1.